Listed here are 25 T cell receptor beta chains from one sample, sequenced in a study of cytomegalovirus exposure and HLA in healthy donors. Amplification used 60 Vbeta primers and 13 Jbeta primers. The method was immunoSEQ multiplex PCR; TCRdb's version includes in-frame clones alone and lacks a portion of them. The sample has over 50,000 clones, around 68% seen once. Sequenced: PBMCs. The receptors come from a man between 35 and 55 years old in good health and CMV-seropositive.

V is TRBV11-2 and J is TRBJ2-5; tentatively, D is TRBD1 (6 bases). V lost 7 bases and J 1 base, leaving 16 bases between the germline ends. CDR3 length equals 15 residues. Per the germline V gene, CDR1 is SGHAT and CDR2 is FQNNGV. The chain's CDR3 is CASNGVTGRQETQYF. The CDR3 DNA follows: TGTGCCAGCAACGGCGTTACAGGGCGCCAAGAGACCCAGTACTTC.

This chain joins TRBV19 and TRBJ2-3; tentatively, D is TRBD2 (6 bases). The CDR3 loop spans 14 amino acids. Germline V gene data show CDR1 as LNHDA and CDR2 as SQIVND (reference sequence). V lost 7 bases to trimming and J lost 3 bases, with 14 bases between them. The CDR3 bases are TGTGCCAGTACGGTCGGGGGAGTGACAGATACGCAGTATTTT. It translates to CASTVGGVTDTQYF.

The rearrangement links TRBV27 to TRBJ2-5; possible D gene TRBD2, 5 bases. V lost 4 bases and J 2 bases, leaving 8 bases between the germline ends. The CDR3 length is 13 residues. Germline V gene lookup returns CDR1 MNHEY and CDR2 SMNVEV (reference sequence). The CDR3 nucleotides read TGTGCCAGCAGTTACGGGATTCAAGAGACCCAGTACTTC. It specifies CASSYGIQETQYF.

This chain connects TRBV20-1 to TRBJ1-1, with 7 positions matching TRBD1. This CDR3 is built from 11 residues. The junction had 4 bases not matched to a gene; V was cut back by 6 bases and J by 6 bases. CDR1 DFQATT and CDR2 SNEGSKA come from the germline V gene (reference sequence). CDR3 sequence (DNA): TGCAGTGCCACAGACAGGGCTGAAGCTTTCTTT. Translation: CSATDRAEAFF.

The chain uses TRBV5-1 and TRBJ2-2; 9 bases agree with TRBD1. CDR3 length equals 15 residues. J was trimmed by 8 bases and V by 4 bases; bases with no gene match: 9. Germline lookup yields CDR1 SGHRS and CDR2 YFSETQ. CDR3 in DNA: TGCGCCAGCAGCCTAGATACAGGGGGCAGTGGGGAGCTGTTTTTT. This encodes CASSLDTGGSGELFF.

With respect to this clone: Lacking the conserved final phenylalanine or tryptophan, this CDR3 likely reflects a read error. The J gene is TRBJ2-7, the V gene TRBV19; no reliable D call. V was trimmed by 9 bases and J by 0 bases, leaving 15 bases between them. CDR1 LNHDA and CDR2 SQIVND come from the germline V gene (reference sequence). The CDR3 totals 14 residues. In nucleotides, the CDR3 is TGTGCCAGCTCCTCCCAGGCTACCTCCTACGAGCAGTACTCC. This encodes CASSSQATSYEQYS.

The chain recombines TRBV5-4 with TRBJ2-7; the match to TRBD1 covers 11 bases. This CDR3 region has 17 residues. From germline, CDR1 is SGHNT and CDR2 YYREEE (reference sequence). The J segment lost 2 bases and the V segment lost 4 bases, leaving 11 bases of the junction unmatched. The CDR3, as DNA: TGTGCCAGCAGCGGGGGGACAGGGGGAAGGGTGACCTACGAGCAGTACTTC. As protein: CASSGGTGGRVTYEQYF.

In DNA, the CDR3 is TGTGCCAGCAGCGTAAGGGACAGGGCACACGAGCAGTTCTTC. It translates to CASSVRDRAHEQFF. The chain carries TRBV9 and TRBJ2-1; 9 bases are shared with TRBD1. V lost 1 base, J lost 10 bases, and 6 bases stayed unmatched. The CDR3 totals 14 residues. Germline V gene sequence: CDR1 SGDLS, CDR2 YYNGEE.

Many counts were recorded for this clone. V usage is TRBV7-9 and J usage is TRBJ1-1; D call uncertain. Trimming took off 3 bases at V and 5 bases at J, with 16 bases between the two ends. CDR1 is SEHNR and CDR2 is FQNEAQ in the germline V gene (reference sequence). This CDR3 has 15 amino acids. The chain's CDR3 is CASSFIGQRSTEAFF. CDR3 coding DNA: TGTGCCAGCAGCTTTATTGGCCAACGTTCGACTGAAGCTTTCTTT.

The chain has TRBV5-1 and TRBJ1-1; TRBD1 might be the D (5 bases). Trimming left V 4 bases short and J 7 bases short, with 14 bases between. Germline V CDR1 and CDR2: SGHRS, YFSETQ. There are 13 residues in the CDR3. The CDR3 DNA sequence: TGCGCCAGCAGCAGCGCCTGGGGGGGTGAAGCTTTCTTT. Amino acid sequence: CASSSAWGGEAFF.

This clone was observed a few times. The V and J genes are TRBV6-1 and TRBJ1-1; possibly TRBD1 for D (6 bases). V lost 3 bases and J 5 bases, leaving 10 bases between the germline ends. The length of the CDR3 is 13 residues. Germline CDR1 and CDR2: MNHNS and SASEGT. The CDR3 here is CASSDIRGTEAFF. CDR3 bases: TGTGCCAGCAGTGACATTAGGGGGACTGAAGCTTTCTTT.

The sample holds one count of this clone. The chain couples TRBV27 to TRBJ2-2, with 7 bases matching TRBD2. The V gene end was trimmed by 6 bases and the J gene end by 6 bases; junction bases not matched to a gene: 13. The CDR3 has 16 amino acids. From germline, CDR1 is MNHEY and CDR2 SMNVEV (reference sequence). The CDR3, as DNA: TGTGCCAGCAGCTACTCGGGAGGTTGGGGCGCCGGGGAGCTGTTTTTT. Protein: CASSYSGGWGAGELFF.

A remark on this clone: The junction shows a germline mismatch at one end, possibly a read error. V and J are TRBV6-1 and TRBJ1-4; D not certain. The CDR3 is made up of 16 amino acids. Germline CDR1 MNHNS, CDR2 SASEGT. CDR3 DNA: TGTGCCAACAGTGAACATGTGGGGAGGGCTAGAGAAAAACTGTTTTTT. This gives the protein CANSEHVGRAREKLFF.

The genes are TRBV5-4 and TRBJ2-7; 9 nucleotides align to TRBD1. Germline CDR1 is SGHNT and CDR2 is YYREEE (reference sequence). V lost 4 bases and J lost 7; bases outside the gene matches: 9. The CDR3 runs to 14 residues. In nucleotides, the CDR3 is TGTGCCAGCAGCAAGGCACAGGGGGCTGGGGAGCAGTACTTC. As protein: CASSKAQGAGEQYF. The variable domain in full, completed from reference TRBV5-4 and TRBJ2-7, reads ETGVTQSPTHLIKTRGQQVTLRCSSQSGHNTVSWYQQALGQGPQFIFQYYREEENGRGNFPPRFSGLQFPNYSSELNVNALELDDSALYLCASSKAQGAGEQYFGPGTRLTVT.

The chain has TRBV11-2 and TRBJ2-5; D possibly corresponds to TRBD2 (6 bases). This CDR3 spans 15 amino acids. Trimming removed 2 bases at V and 5 bases at J, with 15 bases between. From germline, CDR1 is SGHAT and CDR2 FQNNGV. The CDR3 loop is CASSLQGGNRETQYF. The CDR3 DNA reads as TGTGCCAGCAGCTTACAGGGCGGGAATCGGGAGACCCAGTACTTC.

This CDR3 reads CASSSEVSTGELFF. As DNA, the CDR3 is TGTGCCAGCAGCTCGGAGGTTAGCACCGGGGAGCTGTTTTTT. The V call is TRBV7-3, the J call TRBJ2-2; the D gene is possibly TRBD2 (5 bases). The CDR3 totals 14 residues. Germline CDR1 reads SGHTA; CDR2 reads FQGTGA. Trimming stripped 4 bases from V and 4 bases from J, with 10 bases between.

V usage is TRBV10-3 and J usage is TRBJ1-1, with TRBD1 matching 7 bases. With V trimmed by 3 bases and J by 10 bases, 2 bases remained unmatched. This CDR3 comprises 11 residues. CDR1 and CDR2 from the germline V gene are ENHRY and SYGVKD. CDR3 in DNA: TGTGCCATCAGTGATTCAGGGGGAGCTTTCTTT. This codes for CAISDSGGAFF.

This chain connects TRBV6-1 to TRBJ2-7, with D tentatively TRBD2 (6 bases). CDR3 length: 12 residues. Germline assignment: CDR1 MNHNS and CDR2 SASEGT. Trimming pared 6 bases from V and 3 bases from J, leaving 9 bases between. The CDR3 nucleotides are TGTGCCAGCAGAGGTAGCGGCTACGAGCAGTACTTC. Its protein is CASRGSGYEQYF.

In this sample, this clone turned up once. V and J are TRBV6-4 and TRBJ1-2, with 10 bases matching TRBD1. Germline assignment: CDR1 MRHNA and CDR2 SNTAGT. The length of the CDR3 is 16 residues. The trim removed 5 bases at V and 5 bases at J, leaving 11 bases unmatched. Written as DNA, the CDR3 is TGTGCCAGCAGTCCGTCCGGGACAGGGGTTTCGTATGGCTACACCTTC. The encoded protein is CASSPSGTGVSYGYTF.

The V and J genes are TRBV11-2 and TRBJ2-7; TRBD1 aligns across 7 bases. The CDR3 runs to 16 residues. V shed 6 bases and J 4 bases; nucleotides not matched to a gene: 15. Germline loops: CDR1 SGHAT, CDR2 FQNNGV. This CDR3 reads CASSPAQGSQVYEQYF. The CDR3 nucleotides are TGTGCCAGCAGTCCAGCACAGGGGAGTCAGGTGTACGAGCAGTACTTC.

The chain couples TRBV29-1 to TRBJ2-3; a weak D match, TRBD2 (5 bases). The CDR3 runs 16 residues. Germline CDR1 is SQVTM and CDR2 is ANQGSEA. Trimming stripped 1 base from V and 0 bases from J, with 14 bases between. CDR3 loop: CSVEGRRGISTDTQYF. In nucleotides, the CDR3 is TGCAGCGTTGAAGGTCGTCGGGGAATTAGCACAGATACGCAGTATTTT.

This clone was found once. This chain joins TRBV9 and TRBJ2-7, with TRBD2 matching over 14 bases. The length of the CDR3 is 17 residues. Germline V CDR1 and CDR2: SGDLS, YYNGEE. J was trimmed by 3 bases and V by 0 bases; bases with no gene match: 5. The CDR3 region is CASSVGTSGRRVYEQYF. For the CDR3, the DNA is TGTGCCAGCAGCGTAGGGACTAGCGGGAGGAGGGTCTACGAGCAGTACTTC.

This clone was seen once. The chain links TRBV27 to TRBJ2-4; tentatively, D is TRBD1 (6 bases). Germline lookup yields CDR1 MNHEY and CDR2 SMNVEV (reference sequence). The CDR3 is 11 residues long. Trimming took 6 bases from V and 13 from J, leaving 13 bases between them. The DNA for the CDR3 is TGTGCCAGCAGGGCCGGACAGTCACAGTACTTC. Its protein product is CASRAGQSQYF.

The rearrangement links TRBV4-2 to TRBJ2-5, with D maybe TRBD2 (5 bases). The CDR3 length is 16 residues. V was cut by 1 base and J by 0 bases, with 12 bases left in between. CDR1 LGHNA and CDR2 YNFKEQ come from the germline V gene. CDR3 protein: CASSQGELLYQETQYF. The DNA for the CDR3 is TGTGCCAGCAGCCAAGGGGAGCTCTTGTACCAAGAGACCCAGTACTTC.

The CDR3 DNA is TGCGCCAGCACCCTGGGGGGGAGGGCCAGAGATACGCAGTATTTT. Its translation: CASTLGGRARDTQYF. This sequence joins TRBV5-1 and TRBJ2-3, with TRBD2 identical over 7 bases. The CDR3 sequence is 15 residues long. With 6 bases clipped from V and 5 bases from J, the junction kept 12 bases outside the gene matches. Germline V lookup: CDR1 SGHRS, CDR2 YFSETQ.